One and the same sample provided the 31 T cell receptor beta chains below, sequenced in a study of brain metastases from non-small cell lung cancer. Method: immunoSEQ multiplex PCR; TCRdb's copy keeps in-frame clones and lacks some. The sample has around 1,500 clones, 81% seen once. The sample taken for sequencing was tissue from a brain metastasis. These receptors originate from a donor aged 40 or over with non-small cell lung cancer.

The chain uses TRBV7-2 and TRBJ2-1; 10 nucleotides align to TRBD2. Per the germline V gene, CDR1 is SGHTA and CDR2 is FQGNSA. With 1 base clipped from V and 7 bases from J, the junction kept 7 bases outside the gene matches. The CDR3 contains 16 residues. This CDR3 reads CASSLGSGRARNEQFF. In DNA, the CDR3 is TGTGCCAGCAGCTTAGGGAGCGGGAGGGCGAGGAATGAGCAGTTCTTC.

This chain joins TRBV10-3 and TRBJ2-5; D is undetermined. V was clipped by 4 bases and J by 5 bases, with 11 bases between them. The CDR3 has 13 residues. Germline V gene lookup returns CDR1 ENHRY and CDR2 SYGVKD. CDR3 protein: CAISAPSAETQYF. CDR3 nucleotides: TGTGCCATCAGTGCGCCGTCCGCGGAGACCCAGTACTTC.

J is TRBJ1-4 and V is TRBV12-2; the DNA was not compared with TRBD1, the D call given in the table. TRBV12-2 is a documented pseudogene. CDR3 length: 13 residues. DNA for the CDR3: TGTGCGACCCCAGGGGGCGTAACTGAAAAACTGTTTTTT. It yields the protein CATPGGVTEKLFF.

CDR3 nucleotide sequence: TGTGCCAGCAGCGCCTCTAACAGGGGAGGGTCCGGGGAGCTGTTTTTT. It codes for CASSASNRGGSGELFF. The chain couples TRBV7-2 to TRBJ2-2; either TRBD1 or TRBD2 may fit D (7 bases each). This CDR3 is 16 amino acids long. The germline V gene has CDR1 SGHTA and CDR2 FQGNSA. The V gene lost 5 bases and the J gene lost 6 bases, with 19 bases spanning the gap.

The chain recombines TRBV5-6 with TRBJ2-1; no firm D call. V dropped 2 bases and J dropped 6 bases, with 6 bases sitting between them. This CDR3 has 12 residues. The germline gives CDR1 SGHDT, CDR2 YYEEEE. The CDR3 DNA reads as TGTGCCAGCAGCTTAAGAGTCAATGAGCAGTTCTTC. It is translated as CASSLRVNEQFF.

About this clone itself: Other DNA sequences of this sample code for an identical CDR3. V and J are TRBV7-2 and TRBJ1-1; TRBD1 is a possible D gene (6 bases). Germline V gives CDR1 SGHTA, CDR2 FQGNSA. Trimming took off 1 base at V and 5 bases at J, with 11 bases between the two ends. The CDR3 loop spans 14 amino acids. The CDR3 spells CASSLGRGHTEAFF. CDR3 coding DNA: TGTGCCAGCAGCTTAGGCAGGGGACATACTGAAGCTTTCTTT.

This clone was picked up a small number of times. The V call is TRBV6-5, the J call TRBJ1-3; D perhaps matches TRBD1 (5 bases). V lost 4 bases to trimming and J lost 5 bases, with 9 bases between them. The CDR3 length is 13 residues. CDR1 and CDR2 from the germline V gene are MNHEY and SVGAGI. The CDR3 coding sequence is TGTGCCAGCAGTTTGAAGGGACGAAACACCATATATTTT. Translation gives CASSLKGRNTIYF.

The genes are TRBV19 and TRBJ2-5; the match to TRBD1 covers 7 bases. With V trimmed by 3 bases and J by 2 bases, 6 bases remained unmatched. CDR3 length: 15 residues. The V gene's germline CDR1 is LNHDA and CDR2 SQIVND (reference sequence). DNA of the CDR3: TGTGCCAGTAGTATTGGTGGGACAGTACAAGAGACCCAGTACTTC. Encoded protein: CASSIGGTVQETQYF.

This chain joins TRBV27 and TRBJ1-3; 7 nucleotides agree with TRBD1. CDR3 length equals 18 residues. V gave up 7 bases and J gave up 0 bases; unmatched junction bases: 15. In germline, CDR1 is MNHEY, CDR2 SMNVEV (reference sequence). The DNA of the CDR3 is TGTGCCAGCAATTCCTCGTGGGGTGGACAGGCCTCTGGAAACACCATATATTTT. This gives the protein CASNSSWGGQASGNTIYF.

The DNA for the CDR3 is TGTGCCTGGAGGGGGGGAGCTAATGAAAAACTGTTTTTT. Its translation is CAWRGGANEKLFF. The chain employs TRBV30 and TRBJ1-4; perhaps TRBD1 as D (5 bases). This CDR3 is built from 13 residues. Germline CDR1 GTSNPN, CDR2 SVGIG (reference sequence). The V end was cut by 3 bases, the J end by 3 bases, with 8 bases between.

This clone has more than one count but fewer than ten. This chain links TRBV6-6 with TRBJ1-4; unclear D gene. Germline V gives CDR1 MNHNY, CDR2 SVGAGI (reference sequence). The CDR3 is made up of 14 amino acids. V gave up 7 bases and J gave up 4 bases, with 13 bases separating them. CDR3 in DNA: TGTGCCAGCACCCTGAAGGTCCTTAATGAAAAACTGTTTTTT. This codes for CASTLKVLNEKLFF.

This clone was detected a few times. The chain uses TRBV7-9 and TRBJ2-3, with TRBD2 matching 7 bases. The CDR3 is 14 residues long. J gave up 3 bases and V 5 bases, and 5 bases lay outside the gene matches. The germline V gene encodes CDR1 SEHNR and CDR2 FQNEAQ (reference sequence). CDR3 protein: CASSPMGGTDTQYF. CDR3 coding DNA: TGTGCCAGCAGCCCCATGGGAGGGACAGATACGCAGTATTTT.

This chain connects TRBV15 to TRBJ1-2; D unclear. The ends were cut back, 0 bases at V and 6 bases at J, with 11 bases in the middle. Germline V CDR1 and CDR2: LNHNV, YYDKDF (reference sequence). CDR3 size: 14 residues. The CDR3 DNA reads as TGTGCCACCAGCAGAGATGTGGAAGCGGATGGCTACACCTTC. Its translation is CATSRDVEADGYTF.

As for this clone: The junction does not match germline at one end; this may be a read error. The same CDR3 is also encoded by other DNA sequences in this sample. The CDR3 region is CASSLSDGSYEKLFF. The CDR3 coding sequence is TGCGCTAGCAGCCTCAGTGACGGATCTTATGAAAAACTGTTTTTT. This rearrangement joins TRBV5-1 to TRBJ1-4; no clear D. The germline V gene has CDR1 SGHRS and CDR2 YFSETQ. This CDR3 spans 15 amino acids.

This clone has just a few counts. The rearrangement joins TRBV7-9 to TRBJ1-2; D is possibly TRBD1 (5 bases). The CDR3 is 14 residues long. Germline V gene lookup returns CDR1 SEHNR and CDR2 FQNEAQ (reference sequence). The V gene lost 5 bases and the J gene lost 4 bases, with 14 bases spanning the gap. CDR3 in DNA: TGTGCCAGCAGCGTCGCGGGGGTGGGCTATGGCTACACCTTC. Protein sequence: CASSVAGVGYGYTF.

The CDR3 DNA follows: TGTGCCATCAGTGAGTCGGGACTAGCGGGGCTCAAAGATACGCAGTATTTT. It specifies CAISESGLAGLKDTQYF. V usage is TRBV10-3 and J usage is TRBJ2-3; TRBD2 agrees at 13 bases. The CDR3 length is 17 residues. V lost 0 bases and J lost 5; bases outside the gene matches: 5. CDR1 and CDR2 from the germline V gene are ENHRY and SYGVKD.

The chain joins TRBV5-5 to TRBJ1-1; 7 bases are shared with TRBD1. The CDR3 covers 14 residues. V gave up 1 base and J gave up 4 bases; unmatched junction bases: 4. Germline V lookup: CDR1 SGHKS, CDR2 YYEKEE (reference sequence). This chain's CDR3 is CASSLSRGATEAFF. In DNA form, the CDR3 reads TGTGCCAGCAGCTTGTCCAGGGGGGCCACTGAAGCTTTCTTT.

As to this clone: In the same sample, other DNA sequences code for this CDR3. The chain uses TRBV27 and TRBJ2-7; the D is unclear. The V end lost 6 bases, the J end lost 7 bases, and 13 bases lay between the germline ends. Germline lookup yields CDR1 MNHEY and CDR2 SMNVEV (reference sequence). CDR3 size: 12 residues. The DNA for the CDR3 is TGTGCCAGCAGCCCCCTCCCCCTTGAGCAGTACGTC. This gives the protein CASSPLPLEQYV.

CDR3 protein: CAWSLAGGPYEQYF. DNA of the CDR3: TGTGCCTGGAGTTTAGCGGGGGGACCGTACGAGCAGTACTTC. V and J are TRBV30 and TRBJ2-7; 10 bases agree with TRBD2. Germline assignment: CDR1 GTSNPN and CDR2 SVGIG (reference sequence). This CDR3 spans 14 amino acids. With V trimmed by 2 bases and J by 4 bases, 5 bases remained unmatched. Looking up the rest from reference TRBV30 and TRBJ2-7 gives the full variable domain: SQTIHQWPATLVQPVGSPLSLECTVEGTSNPNLYWYRQAAGRGLQLLFYSVGIGQISSEVPQNLSASRPQDRQFILSSKKLLLSDSGFYLCAWSLAGGPYEQYFGPGTRLTVT.

This chain links TRBV21-1 with TRBJ2-7; whether TRBD1, the table's D call, matches the DNA was not checked. TRBV21-1 is termed a pseudogene. CDR3 length equals 12 residues. The DNA for the CDR3 is TGTGCCAGCAGCTTCCGACAGTACGAGCAGTACGTC. Amino acid sequence: CASSFRQYEQYV.

The CDR3 spells CASSYSGPWQGETQYF. The CDR3 DNA is TGTGCCAGCAGTTACTCGGGGCCTTGGCAGGGAGAGACCCAGTACTTC. V and J are TRBV6-5 and TRBJ2-5, with D perhaps TRBD1 (5 bases). CDR3 length: 16 residues. V lost 0 bases to trimming and J lost 4 bases, with 15 bases between them. Germline CDR1 MNHEY, CDR2 SVGAGI.

Details on this clone: The junction departs from the called germline gene at one end, perhaps through a read error. In the same sample, other DNA sequences code for this CDR3. The rearrangement joins TRBV19 to TRBJ2-2; D may be TRBD1 (5 bases). The V gene's germline CDR1 is LNHDA and CDR2 SQIVND (reference sequence). The CDR3 is 15 amino acids. The CDR3 DNA reads TGTGCTAGTAGTATAAGACAGAAGAACACCGGGGAGCTGTTTTTT. Translation: CASSIRQKNTGELFF.

The chain carries TRBV7-2 and TRBJ2-7; D is possibly TRBD1 (5 bases). This CDR3 is built from 14 residues. The V and J ends lost 5 bases and 2 bases respectively, with 13 bases between them. From germline, CDR1 is SGHTA and CDR2 FQGNSA. CDR3 DNA: TGTGCCAGCAGCGGCGCGACAGAAACCTACGAGCAGTACTTC. Protein sequence: CASSGATETYEQYF.

This clone appeared a single time. This chain uses TRBV10-3 with TRBJ2-7, with D possibly being TRBD1 (6 bases). Germline CDR1 is ENHRY and CDR2 is SYGVKD. V was cut by 6 bases and J by 6 bases, with 9 bases left in between. The CDR3 is made up of 11 amino acids. The CDR3 DNA follows: TGTGCCATCAGGCAGGGGCCCGAGCAGTACGTC. This sequence encodes CAIRQGPEQYV.

The chain combines TRBV6-8 with TRBJ2-6, with D perhaps being TRBD1 or TRBD2 (6 bases each). Trimming cost V 5 bases and J 3 bases, with 11 bases left between them. Germline-derived CDR1 and CDR2 are MNHGY and SAAAGT. This CDR3 contains 15 residues. CDR3 sequence reads: CASSRGPDGANVLTF. The CDR3 bases are TGTGCCAGCAGTCGGGGGCCGGATGGGGCCAACGTCCTGACTTTC.

The chain uses TRBV7-2 and TRBJ2-1; 11 bases align to TRBD2. V was clipped by 5 bases and J by 5 bases; unmatched bases: 5. Germline lookup yields CDR1 SGHTA and CDR2 FQGNSA. The CDR3 sequence is 15 residues long. Here the CDR3 DNA reads TGTGCCAGCAGCCTTAGCGGGGGGGGTCACAATGAGCAGTTCTTC. Amino acid sequence: CASSLSGGGHNEQFF.

On this clone itself: This CDR3 is also generated by other DNA sequences in the sample. The chain joins TRBV30 to TRBJ1-2; no clear D gene. The germline V and J ends were trimmed by 1 base and 2 bases, with 8 bases remaining between them. The CDR3 consists of 13 residues. CDR1 and CDR2 (germline): GTSNPN, SVGIG (reference sequence). In nucleotides, the CDR3 is TGTGCCTGGAGTGCCGGACCAAACTATGGCTACACCTTC. Its translation: CAWSAGPNYGYTF.

The chain employs TRBV2 and TRBJ1-1, with D possibly being TRBD1 (6 bases). V was shortened by 7 bases and J by 4 bases, with 16 bases between the two germline ends. The germline V gene has CDR1 SNHLY and CDR2 FYNNEI. The CDR3 length is 14 residues. CDR3 DNA sequence: TGTGCCAGCACCCGGACGGGGGCGGCCACTGAAGCTTTCTTT. This encodes CASTRTGAATEAFF.

The V and J genes are TRBV5-1 and TRBJ2-5; TRBD2 might be the D (5 bases). V shed 4 bases and J shed 1 base, with 17 bases lying between them. The length of the CDR3 is 16 residues. Germline V gives CDR1 SGHRS, CDR2 YFSETQ. CDR3 sequence (DNA): TGCGCCAGCAGCCCCACGACGGTTCGGGGCCAAGAGACCCAGTACTTC. Residues: CASSPTTVRGQETQYF.

The J gene is TRBJ1-3, the V gene TRBV19, with D possibly matching TRBD1 (5 bases). CDR1 is LNHDA and CDR2 is SQIVND in the germline V gene (reference sequence). V dropped 2 bases and J dropped 3 bases, with 11 bases sitting between them. The CDR3 is 15 amino acids. The CDR3: CASSIPGIGGNTIYF. The CDR3 region has the DNA TGTGCCAGTAGTATACCAGGGATTGGTGGAAACACCATATATTTT.

This chain links TRBV27 with TRBJ2-5; TRBD1 aligns across 7 bases. Germline assignment: CDR1 MNHEY and CDR2 SMNVEV (reference sequence). The CDR3 covers 13 residues. With V trimmed by 6 bases and J by 7 bases, 8 bases remained unmatched. The CDR3 nucleotides are TGTGCCAGCAGCAGGGACAGCCCGGGGACCCAGTACTTC. Its protein is CASSRDSPGTQYF.